Sequencing of this T cell receptor (beta chain) was carried out in a study of blood T cells in healthy people across ages. The CDR3 is 13 residues long. The V gene's germline CDR1 is DFQATT and CDR2 SNEGSKA (reference sequence). V lost 6 bases to trimming and J lost 7 bases, with 15 bases between them. The authors ran a second PCR of about 6 to 11 cycles using a sample-barcoded 5' primer and a J-beta primer mix. Using its own MiXCR run on the 5' RACE reads, TCRdb lists one record per CDR3 protein. This table has more than 650,000 distinct CDR3 sequences, approximately 22% appearing once. Material for sequencing was blood. The genes are TRBV20-1 and TRBJ1-4, with a weak D call TRBD1 (5 bases). This clonotype was sampled from an older man in good health. CDR3 protein: CSADRDAGEKLFF. CDR3 bases: TGCAGTGCCGATCGGGACGCTGGTGAAAAACTGTTTTTT.